Presented here are 11 T cell receptor beta chains from one specimen sequenced in a study of blood T cell repertoires in COVID-19. Produced via immunoSEQ multiplex PCR; TCRdb's table is partial and in-frame only. The profile shows about 81,000 clones, over 75% of them singletons. Sequencing was carried out using peripheral blood. Receptor source: a man aged 65 to 79 with active or convalescent COVID-19.

V is TRBV11-3 and J is TRBJ1-6; TRBD1 agrees at 7 bases. Germline trimming cut 1 base from V and 7 bases from J; bases unmatched to any gene: 16. There are 19 residues in the CDR3. Germline lookup yields CDR1 SGHNT and CDR2 YENEEA. CDR3 protein: CASSLVGTDRPAGNSPLHF. CDR3 coding DNA: TGTGCCAGCAGCTTAGTAGGGACAGACCGACCGGCGGGGAATTCACCCCTCCACTTT.

This rearrangement joins TRBV13 to TRBJ2-5; D ambiguous. Trimming took 2 bases from V and 0 from J, leaving 4 bases between them. Germline V gives CDR1 PRHDT, CDR2 FYEKMQ (reference sequence). The CDR3 is 13 amino acids. The CDR3 spells CASSLPDQETQYF. The CDR3 nucleotides read TGTGCCAGCAGCTTACCGGACCAAGAGACCCAGTACTTC.

CDR3 in amino acids: CASSQEGGTSGNTIYF. CDR3 sequence (DNA): TGCGCCAGCAGCCAAGAAGGGGGTACCTCTGGAAACACCATATATTTT. This sequence joins TRBV4-3 and TRBJ1-3, with a possible D match to TRBD1 (6 bases). Trimming left V 0 bases short and J 0 bases short, with 9 bases between. The CDR3 is 16 residues long. The germline CDR1 and CDR2 sequences are LGHNA and YSLEER.

J is TRBJ2-5 and V is TRBV5-1; 9 nucleotides align to TRBD2. The CDR3 runs to 13 residues. Unmatched junction bases numbered 3, after V lost 4 bases and J lost 5 bases. CDR1 is SGHRS and CDR2 is YFSETQ in the germline V gene. DNA for the CDR3: TGCGCCAGCAGCGTAGCGGGGGTGGAGACCCAGTACTTC. Encoded protein: CASSVAGVETQYF.

This sequence joins TRBV19 and TRBJ1-5, with 10 bases matching TRBD1. Germline V lookup: CDR1 LNHDA, CDR2 SQIVND (reference sequence). The CDR3 extends over 14 amino acids. V lost 3 bases and J lost 7; bases outside the gene matches: 3. The CDR3 DNA sequence: TGTGCCAGTAGTATTCGGGACAGGGGACAGCCCCAGCATTTT. This translates into CASSIRDRGQPQHF.

V gene TRBV19 combines with J gene TRBJ1-1; D unresolved. The CDR3 has 15 residues. V dropped 1 base and J dropped 0 bases, with 9 bases sitting between them. Germline assignment: CDR1 LNHDA and CDR2 SQIVND (reference sequence). In DNA form, the CDR3 reads TGTGCCAGTAGTATAGGTGGCACCATGAACACTGAAGCTTTCTTT. This translates into CASSIGGTMNTEAFF.

The rearrangement links TRBV5-4 to TRBJ2-7; D is uncertain. CDR3 length: 12 amino acids. The germline CDR1 and CDR2 sequences are SGHNT and YYREEE (reference sequence). V shed 5 bases and J shed 6 bases, with 12 bases lying between them. The CDR3 is CASRVDFSEQYF. The DNA for the CDR3 is TGTGCCAGCAGGGTTGACTTCTCCGAGCAGTACTTC.

This chain connects TRBV3-1 (or the pseudogene TRBV3-2) to TRBJ2-5, with 10 bases that match TRBD2. Germline-derived CDR1 and CDR2 are LGHDT and YNNKEL (reference sequence). The CDR3 is 15 residues long. After removal of 2 bases from V and 4 bases from J, the junction contained 4 bases not matched to a gene. CDR3 region: CASSQPSGGGETQYF. Here the CDR3 DNA reads TGTGCCAGCAGCCAACCTAGCGGGGGCGGAGAGACCCAGTACTTC.

The J gene is TRBJ2-2, the V gene TRBV24-1, with 9 bases identical to TRBD1. Germline CDR1 KGHDR, CDR2 SFDVKD. This CDR3 comprises 17 residues. The V gene end was trimmed by 5 bases and the J gene end by 2 bases; junction bases not matched to a gene: 8. CDR3 bases: TGTGCCACCAGTGGTCGGACAGGGGATGCAAACACCGGGGAGCTGTTTTTT. It encodes CATSGRTGDANTGELFF.

This clone has just one count. This chain connects TRBV27 to TRBJ1-2, with a possible D match to TRBD1 (5 bases). The germline gives CDR1 MNHEY, CDR2 SMNVEV (reference sequence). This CDR3 comprises 14 residues. Between the trimmed V and J ends, which lost 2 bases and 4 bases, there was a span of 11 bases. Here the CDR3 DNA reads TGTGCCAGCAGTTTAGGGGGGGAAGGCTATGGCTACACCTTC. Protein product: CASSLGGEGYGYTF.

The chain uses TRBV4-3 and TRBJ2-3, with TRBD2 identical over 10 bases. The CDR3 runs to 16 residues. The J segment lost 4 bases and the V segment lost 0 bases, leaving 4 bases of the junction unmatched. Looked up from germline, CDR1 is LGHNA and CDR2 is YSLEER. The CDR3 spells CASSQDTSGVADTQYF. The DNA for the CDR3 is TGCGCCAGCAGCCAAGATACTAGCGGGGTAGCAGATACGCAGTATTTT.